Shown below are 6 T cell receptor beta chains from a single sample sequenced in a study of T cell clonotyping in hematopoietic cell transplantation. Profiling relied on immunoSEQ multiplex PCR, and the TCRdb table lists in-frame clones only, not all of them. The repertoire holds a few thousand clones, with 75% to 80% as singletons. Sample: peripheral blood mononuclear cells, taken 30 days after allogeneic stem cell transplant. Receptor source: a male patient aged 60 to 75 who had an allogeneic stem cell transplant from an unrelated donor, so the T cells may come from the graft donor. Some clones in this sample may be carry-over from other donors' samples.

In its sample, this clone was seen a few times. The chain is built from TRBV30 and TRBJ2-7; D call uncertain. Trimming shortened V by 2 bases and J by 6 bases, and 8 bases separated the two germline ends. Germline CDR1 and CDR2: GTSNPN and SVGIG (reference sequence). The CDR3 runs 11 residues. The DNA for the CDR3 is TGTGCCTGGAGTCCGCAGGTCGAGCAGTACTTC. Translation gives CAWSPQVEQYF. The full variable domain, in which reference TRBV30 and TRBJ2-7 provide the parts outside the CDR3, is SQTIHQWPATLVQPVGSPLSLECTVEGTSNPNLYWYRQAAGRGLQLLFYSVGIGQISSEVPQNLSASRPQDRQFILSSKKLLLSDSGFYLCAWSPQVEQYFGPGTRLTVT.

The rearrangement joins TRBV7-3 to TRBJ1-1; no firm D call. This CDR3 is 16 amino acids long. The V end lost 7 bases, the J end lost 4 bases, and 22 bases lay between the germline ends. The germline V gene has CDR1 SGHTA and CDR2 FQGTGA. CDR3 sequence reads: CASTWAAPGSGTEAFF. The CDR3 DNA follows: TGTGCCAGCACCTGGGCGGCCCCGGGCTCCGGCACTGAAGCTTTCTTT.

The V call is TRBV6-5, the J call TRBJ1-5, with D uncertain. CDR1 MNHEY and CDR2 SVGAGI come from the germline V gene. V lost 0 bases and J 2 bases, leaving 11 bases between the germline ends. This CDR3 comprises 16 residues. The CDR3 DNA reads as TGTGCCAGCAGTTACTCTCGCATTTGGGGCAATCAGCCCCAGCATTTT. It yields the protein CASSYSRIWGNQPQHF.

The J gene is TRBJ2-5, the V gene TRBV6-1; TRBD1 aligns across 7 bases. With V trimmed by 9 bases and J by 4 bases, 5 bases remained unmatched. Germline values: CDR1 MNHNS, CDR2 SASEGT. CDR3 length: 12 residues. CDR3 region: CASVWDRETQYF. CDR3 nucleotide sequence: TGTGCCAGTGTCTGGGACAGAGAGACCCAGTACTTC.

This rearrangement joins TRBV9 to TRBJ2-7; 10 positions match TRBD2. This CDR3 has 15 residues. The trim removed 2 bases at V and 6 bases at J, leaving 8 bases unmatched. The germline CDR1 and CDR2 sequences are SGDLS and YYNGEE. The CDR3 loop reads CASSVSGGALSEQYF. The CDR3 DNA follows: TGTGCCAGCAGCGTGAGCGGGGGGGCGCTTAGCGAGCAGTACTTC.

J is TRBJ1-3 and V is TRBV6-5; 8 nucleotides line up with TRBD1. CDR1 is MNHEY and CDR2 is SVGAGI in the germline V gene. Trimming at V came to 6 bases and at J to 0 bases, leaving 4 bases not matched to a gene. CDR3 length equals 15 residues. This CDR3 is CASSDTGGSGNTIYF. CDR3 in DNA: TGTGCCAGCAGCGACACAGGGGGCTCTGGAAACACCATATATTTT.